Listed below are T cell receptor beta chains from one sample, sequenced in a study of human T cells and chemical hapten exposure. A single record per CDR3 protein comes from TCRdb applying MiXCR to the RACE reads. Here the sample spans 65,000 to 90,000 distinct CDR3 sequences, 14% being singletons. The sequencing used whole blood, collected in connection with sensitization to the hapten diphenylcyclopropenone (DPC). The receptors derive from a woman aged 50 to 60 with alopecia areata. Some clones in this sample may be carry-over from other donors' samples. The CDR3 runs from the conserved cysteine through the conserved F or W. Each record gives: J gene, clone size, V gene, D gene, CDR3 protein, CDR3 DNA. The D gene is left open where the match is weak. The size of a clone is reported for some rows only, either as once, few or many, or as a class for expanded clones.

j_gene: TRBJ2-2
abundance: few
v_gene: TRBV29-1
d_gene: -
CDR3aa: CSVDRQGGTGELFF
CDR3nt: TGCAGCGTTGATCGTCAGGGGGGGACCGGGGAGCTGTTTTTT

j_gene: TRBJ2-7
abundance: -
v_gene: TRBV20-1
d_gene: TRBD2
CDR3aa: CSALAGYEQYF
CDR3nt: TGCAGTGCGCTAGCGGGCTACGAGCAGTACTTC

j_gene: TRBJ1-6
abundance: -
v_gene: TRBV11-2
d_gene: TRBD1
CDR3aa: CASSLTGQGNSPLHF
CDR3nt: TGTGCCAGCAGTCTGACGGGACAGGGGAATTCACCCCTCCACTTT

j_gene: TRBJ2-2
abundance: -
v_gene: TRBV11-2
d_gene: -
CDR3aa: CASSSAGGNTGELFF
CDR3nt: TGTGCCAGCAGCTCCGCGGGCGGTAACACCGGGGAGCTGTTTTTT

j_gene: TRBJ1-6
abundance: -
v_gene: TRBV5-4
d_gene: -
CDR3aa: CASTLWGARNSPLHF
CDR3nt: TGTGCCAGCACCCTGTGGGGGGCGAGGAATTCACCCCTCCACTTT

j_gene: TRBJ1-1
abundance: few
v_gene: TRBV12-3/TRBV12-4
d_gene: -
CDR3aa: CASNPFGGGGHTEAFF
CDR3nt: TGTGCCAGCAACCCTTTCGGTGGGGGTGGGCACACTGAAGCTTTCTTT

j_gene: TRBJ2-7
abundance: -
v_gene: TRBV6-6
d_gene: -
CDR3aa: CASRAGQSYEQYF
CDR3nt: TGTGCCAGCAGAGCGGGACAGTCCTACGAGCAGTACTTC

j_gene: TRBJ2-5
abundance: few
v_gene: TRBV29-1
d_gene: TRBD2
CDR3aa: CSVGAGLAGQETQYF
CDR3nt: TGCAGCGTAGGAGCCGGACTAGCGGGCCAAGAGACCCAGTACTTC

j_gene: TRBJ2-3
abundance: once
v_gene: TRBV2
d_gene: TRBD2
CDR3aa: CASRTSGTDTQYF
CDR3nt: TGTGCCAGCAGGACTAGCGGCACAGATACGCAGTATTTT

j_gene: TRBJ2-7
abundance: few
v_gene: TRBV29-1
d_gene: -
CDR3aa: CSVVRSYEQYF
CDR3nt: TGCAGCGTTGTCCGCTCCTACGAGCAGTACTTC

j_gene: TRBJ2-1
abundance: -
v_gene: TRBV19
d_gene: -
CDR3aa: CASTPGRYYNEQFF
CDR3nt: TGTGCCAGTACCCCCGGACGGTACTACAATGAGCAGTTCTTC

j_gene: TRBJ1-2
abundance: -
v_gene: TRBV3-1
d_gene: -
CDR3aa: CASSQAGGDGYTF
CDR3nt: TGTGCCAGCAGCCAAGCGGGGGGCGATGGCTACACCTTC

j_gene: TRBJ1-5
abundance: few
v_gene: TRBV19
d_gene: -
CDR3aa: CASSDERFLAQPQHF
CDR3nt: TGTGCCAGTAGCGACGAGAGGTTTTTAGCTCAGCCCCAGCATTTT

j_gene: TRBJ1-5
abundance: -
v_gene: TRBV2
d_gene: -
CDR3aa: CASSERTSEGTQHF
CDR3nt: TGTGCCAGCAGTGAGAGGACTAGCGAAGGGACCCAGCATTTT

j_gene: TRBJ2-2
abundance: many
v_gene: TRBV7-8
d_gene: -
CDR3aa: CASSGAIGNTGELFF
CDR3nt: TGTGCCAGCAGTGGAGCGATAGGGAACACCGGGGAGCTGTTTTTT

j_gene: TRBJ2-6
abundance: few
v_gene: TRBV11-2
d_gene: -
CDR3aa: CASSLIRGRGANVLTF
CDR3nt: TGTGCCAGCAGCTTAATCCGGGGACGCGGGGCCAACGTCCTGACTTTC

j_gene: TRBJ2-3
abundance: few
v_gene: TRBV19
d_gene: TRBD1
CDR3aa: CASSIATTGITDTQYF
CDR3nt: TGTGCCAGTAGTATAGCCACGACAGGGATCACAGATACGCAGTATTTT

j_gene: TRBJ2-1
abundance: many
v_gene: TRBV29-1
d_gene: TRBD2
CDR3aa: CSVQLATSGFYNEQFF
CDR3nt: TGCAGCGTCCAATTAGCGACTAGCGGGTTCTACAATGAGCAGTTCTTC

j_gene: TRBJ1-2
abundance: few
v_gene: TRBV5-4
d_gene: TRBD1
CDR3aa: CASSPGRTGSGYTF
CDR3nt: TGTGCCAGCAGCCCCGGAAGGACAGGGTCTGGCTACACCTTC

j_gene: TRBJ1-1
abundance: few
v_gene: TRBV6-6
d_gene: -
CDR3aa: CASSTSDSGGKFEAFF
CDR3nt: TGTGCCAGCAGTACCTCCGACTCTGGGGGTAAATTTGAAGCTTTCTTT

j_gene: TRBJ2-3
abundance: -
v_gene: TRBV29-1
d_gene: TRBD2
CDR3aa: CSVERDGGTDTQYF
CDR3nt: TGCAGCGTCGAGCGGGACGGTGGGACAGATACGCAGTATTTT

j_gene: TRBJ1-2
abundance: many
v_gene: TRBV6-2/TRBV6-3
d_gene: -
CDR3aa: CASSYGARYGYTF
CDR3nt: TGTGCCAGCAGTTACGGGGCCCGCTATGGCTACACCTTC

j_gene: TRBJ2-1
abundance: -
v_gene: TRBV7-2
d_gene: -
CDR3aa: CASSLGLRDNEQFF
CDR3nt: TGTGCCAGCAGCTTAGGGCTACGCGACAATGAGCAGTTCTTC

j_gene: TRBJ2-2
abundance: few
v_gene: TRBV7-9
d_gene: TRBD1
CDR3aa: CASSPRTGIGELFF
CDR3nt: TGTGCCAGCAGCCCGAGGACAGGTATCGGGGAGCTGTTTTTT

j_gene: TRBJ1-6
abundance: few
v_gene: TRBV19
d_gene: TRBD1
CDR3aa: CASSVTGIHSPLHF
CDR3nt: TGTGCCAGTAGTGTGACAGGGATCCATTCACCCCTCCACTTT

j_gene: TRBJ2-1
abundance: few
v_gene: TRBV7-2
d_gene: TRBD2
CDR3aa: CASSSPPGTSVKSSYNEQFF
CDR3nt: TGTGCCAGCAGCTCCCCCCCCGGGACTAGCGTAAAGAGCTCCTACAATGAGCAGTTCTTC

j_gene: TRBJ2-1
abundance: -
v_gene: TRBV3-1
d_gene: -
CDR3aa: CASSQARTSDEQFF
CDR3nt: TGTGCCAGCAGCCAGGCCCGAACCTCCGATGAGCAGTTCTTC

j_gene: TRBJ1-1
abundance: -
v_gene: TRBV6-5
d_gene: -
CDR3aa: CASSYGGTEAFF
CDR3nt: TGTGCCAGCAGTTACGGTGGCACTGAAGCTTTCTTT

j_gene: TRBJ2-3
abundance: few
v_gene: TRBV2
d_gene: -
CDR3aa: CASSELRRNTQYF
CDR3nt: TGTGCCAGCAGTGAATTGCGACGCAACACGCAGTATTTT

j_gene: TRBJ2-1
abundance: -
v_gene: TRBV7-2
d_gene: TRBD2
CDR3aa: CASSLGGGLARDEQFF
CDR3nt: TGTGCCAGCAGCTTGGGGGGCGGACTAGCGAGAGATGAGCAGTTCTTC

j_gene: TRBJ1-2
abundance: few
v_gene: TRBV10-3
d_gene: -
CDR3aa: CASESGDGYTF
CDR3nt: TGTGCCAGCGAGAGTGGAGACGGCTACACCTTC

j_gene: TRBJ1-1
abundance: once
v_gene: TRBV5-1
d_gene: TRBD1
CDR3aa: CASSLLLNRGHTEAFF
CDR3nt: TGCGCCAGCAGCTTGCTATTGAACAGGGGGCACACTGAAGCTTTCTTT

j_gene: TRBJ2-3
abundance: medium-sized
v_gene: TRBV29-1
d_gene: TRBD1
CDR3aa: CSGGTGPTGDTQYF
CDR3nt: TGCAGCGGGGGGACAGGCCCGACTGGCGATACGCAGTATTTT

j_gene: TRBJ2-2
abundance: few
v_gene: TRBV5-1
d_gene: -
CDR3aa: CASMSEASIGTGELFF
CDR3nt: TGCGCCTCGATGTCGGAGGCTAGCATCGGCACCGGGGAGCTGTTTTTT

j_gene: TRBJ2-5
abundance: many
v_gene: TRBV7-2
d_gene: -
CDR3aa: CASSLVRGEETQYF
CDR3nt: TGTGCCAGCAGCTTAGTCAGGGGGGAGGAGACCCAGTACTTC

j_gene: TRBJ2-3
abundance: -
v_gene: TRBV5-1
d_gene: -
CDR3aa: CASSLLASTDTQYF
CDR3nt: TGCGCCAGCAGCTTGTTGGCTAGCACAGATACGCAGTATTTT

j_gene: TRBJ1-2
abundance: few
v_gene: TRBV7-2
d_gene: TRBD1
CDR3aa: CASSLTGGRTGYGYTF
CDR3nt: TGTGCCAGCAGCTTAACAGGGGGCCGTACTGGCTATGGCTACACCTTC

j_gene: TRBJ2-4
abundance: -
v_gene: TRBV29-1
d_gene: -
CDR3aa: CSVEFGLAKNIQYF
CDR3nt: TGCAGCGTTGAATTCGGGTTAGCCAAAAACATTCAGTACTTC

j_gene: TRBJ2-2
abundance: -
v_gene: TRBV11-2
d_gene: -
CDR3aa: CASSPWRADATGELFF
CDR3nt: TGTGCCAGCAGCCCCTGGCGAGCGGACGCCACCGGGGAGCTGTTTTTT

j_gene: TRBJ2-6
abundance: -
v_gene: TRBV7-9
d_gene: -
CDR3aa: CASSLNRASGANVLTF
CDR3nt: TGTGCCAGCAGCTTAAATCGGGCCTCTGGGGCCAACGTCCTGACTTTC

j_gene: TRBJ2-2
abundance: few
v_gene: TRBV12-3/TRBV12-4
d_gene: TRBD1
CDR3aa: CASSVQGASTGELFF
CDR3nt: TGTGCCAGCAGTGTCCAGGGGGCGAGTACCGGGGAGCTGTTTTTT

j_gene: TRBJ2-7
abundance: few
v_gene: TRBV7-2
d_gene: -
CDR3aa: CASSLDGSTRGIPRYF
CDR3nt: TGTGCCAGCAGCTTAGATGGGAGTACTAGGGGAATCCCTCGGTACTTC

j_gene: TRBJ2-6
abundance: many
v_gene: TRBV12-3/TRBV12-4
d_gene: -
CDR3aa: CASSSDSLSGANVLTF
CDR3nt: TGTGCCAGCAGTTCGGACAGCCTCTCTGGGGCCAACGTCCTGACTTTC